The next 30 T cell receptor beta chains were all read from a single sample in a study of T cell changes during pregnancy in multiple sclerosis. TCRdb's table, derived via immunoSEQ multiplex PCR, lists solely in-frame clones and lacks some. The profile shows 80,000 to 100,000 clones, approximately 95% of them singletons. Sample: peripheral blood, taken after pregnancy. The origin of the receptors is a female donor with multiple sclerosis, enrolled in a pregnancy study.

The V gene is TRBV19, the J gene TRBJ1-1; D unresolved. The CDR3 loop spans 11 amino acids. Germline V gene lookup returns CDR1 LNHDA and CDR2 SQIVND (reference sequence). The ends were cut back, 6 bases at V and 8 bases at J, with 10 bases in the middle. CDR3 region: CASSLVSEAFF. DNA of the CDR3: TGTGCCAGTAGCCTCGTCTCCGAAGCTTTCTTT.

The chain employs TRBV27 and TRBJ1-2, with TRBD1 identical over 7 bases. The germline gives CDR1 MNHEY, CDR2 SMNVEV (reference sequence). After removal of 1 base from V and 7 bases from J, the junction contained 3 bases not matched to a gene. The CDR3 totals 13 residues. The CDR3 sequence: CASSLYTGAGYTF. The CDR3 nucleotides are TGTGCCAGCAGTTTATATACAGGGGCTGGCTACACCTTC.

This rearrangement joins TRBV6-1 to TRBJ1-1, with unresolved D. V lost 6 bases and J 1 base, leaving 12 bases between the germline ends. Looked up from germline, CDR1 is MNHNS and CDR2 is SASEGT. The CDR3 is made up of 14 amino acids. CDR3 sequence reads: CASRRENTNTEAFF. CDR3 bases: TGTGCCAGCAGACGGGAGAACACGAACACTGAAGCTTTCTTT.

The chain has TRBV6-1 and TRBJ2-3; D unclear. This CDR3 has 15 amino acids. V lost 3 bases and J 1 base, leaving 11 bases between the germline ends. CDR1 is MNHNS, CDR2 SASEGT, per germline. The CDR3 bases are TGTGCCAGCAGTGACGCCCCGAGCCGCACAGATACGCAGTATTTT. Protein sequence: CASSDAPSRTDTQYF.

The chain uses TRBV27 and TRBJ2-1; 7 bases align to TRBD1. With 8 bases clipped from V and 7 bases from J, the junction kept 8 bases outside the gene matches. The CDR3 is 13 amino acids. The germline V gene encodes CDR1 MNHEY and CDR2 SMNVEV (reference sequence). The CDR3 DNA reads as TGTGCCAGCGGATTACAGGGGATGAATGAGCAGTTCTTC. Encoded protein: CASGLQGMNEQFF.

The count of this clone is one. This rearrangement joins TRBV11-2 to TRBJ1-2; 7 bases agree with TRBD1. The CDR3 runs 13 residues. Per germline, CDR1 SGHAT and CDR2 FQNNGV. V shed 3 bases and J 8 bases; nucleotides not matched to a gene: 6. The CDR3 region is CASSFRQGRGYTF. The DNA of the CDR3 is TGTGCCAGCAGCTTTAGACAGGGACGGGGCTACACCTTC.

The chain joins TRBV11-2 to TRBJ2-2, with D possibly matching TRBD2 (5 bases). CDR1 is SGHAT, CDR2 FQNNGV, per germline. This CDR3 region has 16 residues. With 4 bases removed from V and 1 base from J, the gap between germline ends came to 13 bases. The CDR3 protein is CASSSADLLNTGELFF. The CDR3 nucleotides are TGTGCCAGCAGCTCGGCGGACTTGCTGAACACCGGGGAGCTGTTTTTT. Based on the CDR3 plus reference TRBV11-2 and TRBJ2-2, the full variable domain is EAGVAQSPRYKIIEKRQSVAFWCNPISGHATLYWYQQILGQGPKLLIQFQNNGVVDDSQLPKDRFSAERLKGVDSTLKIQPAKLEDSAVYLCASSSADLLNTGELFFGEGSRLTVL.

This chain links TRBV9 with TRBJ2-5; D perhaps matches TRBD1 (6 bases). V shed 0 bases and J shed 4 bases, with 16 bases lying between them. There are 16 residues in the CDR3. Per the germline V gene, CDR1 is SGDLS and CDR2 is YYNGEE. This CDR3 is CASSVEDKGGRETQYF. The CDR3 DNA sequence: TGTGCCAGCAGCGTAGAGGACAAAGGGGGAAGAGAGACCCAGTACTTC.

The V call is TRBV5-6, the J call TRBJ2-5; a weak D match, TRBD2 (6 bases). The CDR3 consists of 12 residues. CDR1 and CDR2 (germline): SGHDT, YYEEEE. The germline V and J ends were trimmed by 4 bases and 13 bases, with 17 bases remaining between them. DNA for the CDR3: TGTGCCAGCAGCCTCGGTGGGGGGTCGCCGTACTTC. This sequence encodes CASSLGGGSPYF.

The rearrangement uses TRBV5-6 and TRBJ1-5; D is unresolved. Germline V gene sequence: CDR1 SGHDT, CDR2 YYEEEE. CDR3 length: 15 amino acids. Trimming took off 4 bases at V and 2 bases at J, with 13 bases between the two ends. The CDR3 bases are TGTGCCAGCAGCGCACAGTTATATGGCAATCAGCCCCAGCATTTT. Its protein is CASSAQLYGNQPQHF. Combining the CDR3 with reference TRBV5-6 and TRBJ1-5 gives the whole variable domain DAGVTQSPTHLIKTRGQQVTLRCSPKSGHDTVSWYQQALGQGPQFIFQYYEEEERQRGNFPDRFSGHQFPNYSSELNVNALLLGDSALYLCASSAQLYGNQPQHFGDGTRLSIL.

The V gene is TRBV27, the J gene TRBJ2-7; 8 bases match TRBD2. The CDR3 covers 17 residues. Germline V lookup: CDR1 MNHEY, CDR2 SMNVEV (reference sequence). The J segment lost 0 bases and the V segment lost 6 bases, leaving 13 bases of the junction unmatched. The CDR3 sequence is CASSPGGLAVLSYEQYF. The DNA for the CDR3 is TGTGCCAGCAGCCCGGGGGGGTTAGCGGTACTCTCCTACGAGCAGTACTTC.

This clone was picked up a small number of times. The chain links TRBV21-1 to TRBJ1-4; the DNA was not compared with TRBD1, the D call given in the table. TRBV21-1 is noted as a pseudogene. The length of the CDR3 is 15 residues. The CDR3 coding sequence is TGTGCCAGCAGCGAACGACAGGCACTGCTGGTAAAACTGTTTTTT. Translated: CASSERQALLVKLFF.

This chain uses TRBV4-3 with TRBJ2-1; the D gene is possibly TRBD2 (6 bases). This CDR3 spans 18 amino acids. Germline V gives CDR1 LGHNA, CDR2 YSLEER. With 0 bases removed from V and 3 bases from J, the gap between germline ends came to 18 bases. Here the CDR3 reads CASSQERSGDGHYNEQFF. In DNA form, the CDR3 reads TGCGCCAGCAGCCAAGAGAGATCGGGGGACGGACACTACAATGAGCAGTTCTTC.

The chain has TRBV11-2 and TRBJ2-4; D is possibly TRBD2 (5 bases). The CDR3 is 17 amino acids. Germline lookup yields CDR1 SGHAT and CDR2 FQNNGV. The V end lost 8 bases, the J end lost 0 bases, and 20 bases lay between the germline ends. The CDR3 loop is CASSQGSGSLAKNIQYF. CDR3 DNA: TGTGCCAGCTCGCAAGGGAGCGGCTCACTAGCCAAAAACATTCAGTACTTC. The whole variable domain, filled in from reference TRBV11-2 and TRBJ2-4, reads EAGVAQSPRYKIIEKRQSVAFWCNPISGHATLYWYQQILGQGPKLLIQFQNNGVVDDSQLPKDRFSAERLKGVDSTLKIQPAKLEDSAVYLCASSQGSGSLAKNIQYFGAGTRLSVL.

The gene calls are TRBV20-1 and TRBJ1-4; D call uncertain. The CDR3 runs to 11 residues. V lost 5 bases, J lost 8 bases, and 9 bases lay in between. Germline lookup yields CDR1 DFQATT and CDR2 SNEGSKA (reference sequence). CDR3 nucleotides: TGCAGTGCTCCAACGAGGGAAAAACTGTTTTTT. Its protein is CSAPTREKLFF.

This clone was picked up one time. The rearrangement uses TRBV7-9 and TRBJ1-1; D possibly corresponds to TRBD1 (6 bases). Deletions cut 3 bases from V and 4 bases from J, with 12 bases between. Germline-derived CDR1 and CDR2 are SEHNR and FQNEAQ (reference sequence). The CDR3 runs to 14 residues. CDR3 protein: CASSFEGGITEAFF. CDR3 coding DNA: TGTGCCAGCAGCTTTGAAGGGGGAATCACTGAAGCTTTCTTT.

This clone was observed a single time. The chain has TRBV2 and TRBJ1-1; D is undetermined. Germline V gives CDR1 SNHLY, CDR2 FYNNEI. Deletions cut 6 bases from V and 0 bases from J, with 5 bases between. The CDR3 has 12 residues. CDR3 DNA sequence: TGTGCCAGCAGACTTTTGAACACTGAAGCTTTCTTT. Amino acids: CASRLLNTEAFF.

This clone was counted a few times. The CDR3 DNA reads as TGTGCCAGCAGCTTAGCGCAGGGTGCCTACACCTTC. This gives the protein CASSLAQGAYTF. V is TRBV7-9 and J is TRBJ1-2; tentatively, D is TRBD1 (5 bases). The CDR3 runs to 12 residues. Per germline, CDR1 SEHNR and CDR2 FQNEAQ (reference sequence). V lost 0 bases and J 10 bases, leaving 9 bases between the germline ends.

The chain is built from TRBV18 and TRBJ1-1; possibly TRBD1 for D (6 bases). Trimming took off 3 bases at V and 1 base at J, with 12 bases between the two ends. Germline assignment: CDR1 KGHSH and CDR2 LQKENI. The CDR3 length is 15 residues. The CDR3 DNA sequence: TGTGCCAGCTCACCGGCGGGGGCAAGGAACACTGAAGCTTTCTTT. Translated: CASSPAGARNTEAFF.

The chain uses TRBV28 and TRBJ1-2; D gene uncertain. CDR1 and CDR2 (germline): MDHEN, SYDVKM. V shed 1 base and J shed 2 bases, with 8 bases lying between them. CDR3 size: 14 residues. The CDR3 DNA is TGTGCCAGCAGTTTATATCTGGAGAACTATGGCTACACCTTC. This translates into CASSLYLENYGYTF.

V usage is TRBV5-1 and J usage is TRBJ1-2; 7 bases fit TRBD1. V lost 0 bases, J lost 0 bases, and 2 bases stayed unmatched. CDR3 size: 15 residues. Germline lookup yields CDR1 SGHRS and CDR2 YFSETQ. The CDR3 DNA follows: TGCGCCAGCAGCTTGGAGGGGACAGCTAACTATGGCTACACCTTC. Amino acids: CASSLEGTANYGYTF.

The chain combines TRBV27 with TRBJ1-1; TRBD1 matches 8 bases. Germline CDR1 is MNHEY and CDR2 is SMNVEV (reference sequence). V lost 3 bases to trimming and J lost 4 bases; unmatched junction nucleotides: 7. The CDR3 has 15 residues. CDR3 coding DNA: TGTGCCAGCAGTTTCGGACAGGGTGTCACCACTGAAGCTTTCTTT. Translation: CASSFGQGVTTEAFF.

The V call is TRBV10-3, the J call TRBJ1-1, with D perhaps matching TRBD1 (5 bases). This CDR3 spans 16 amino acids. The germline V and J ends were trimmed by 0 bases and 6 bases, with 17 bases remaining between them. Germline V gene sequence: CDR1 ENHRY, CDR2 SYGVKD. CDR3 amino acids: CAISESRGGVGPEAFF. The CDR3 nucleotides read TGTGCCATCAGTGAGTCGCGGGGGGGGGTAGGGCCTGAAGCTTTCTTT.

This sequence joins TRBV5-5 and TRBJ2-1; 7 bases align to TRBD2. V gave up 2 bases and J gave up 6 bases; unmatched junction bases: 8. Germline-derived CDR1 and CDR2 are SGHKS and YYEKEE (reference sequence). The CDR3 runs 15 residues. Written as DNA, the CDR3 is TGTGCCAGCAGCTTCCTAGCGACGGGAGGCAATGAGCAGTTCTTC. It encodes CASSFLATGGNEQFF.

CDR3 sequence (DNA): TGTGCCAGCAGTGACTATTTGGATGGCCTTGCAGGGTTGGAGACCCAGTACTTC. This sequence encodes CASSDYLDGLAGLETQYF. The chain is built from TRBV6-1 and TRBJ2-5, with D perhaps TRBD1 (5 bases). The CDR3 runs to 18 residues. Germline V lookup: CDR1 MNHNS, CDR2 SASEGT. Between the trimmed V and J ends, which lost 3 bases and 5 bases, there was a span of 25 bases.

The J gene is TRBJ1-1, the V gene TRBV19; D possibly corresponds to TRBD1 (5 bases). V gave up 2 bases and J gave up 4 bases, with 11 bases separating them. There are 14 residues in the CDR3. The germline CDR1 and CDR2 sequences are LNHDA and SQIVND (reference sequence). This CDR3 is CASSINPGITEAFF. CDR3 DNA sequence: TGTGCCAGTAGTATAAACCCAGGGATCACTGAAGCTTTCTTT.

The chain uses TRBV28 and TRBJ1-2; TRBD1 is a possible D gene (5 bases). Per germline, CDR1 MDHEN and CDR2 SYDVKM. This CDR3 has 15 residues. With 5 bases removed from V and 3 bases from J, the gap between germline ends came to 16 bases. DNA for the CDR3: TGTGCCAGCAGTGCCCCGCCTCCAGGGTACTATGGCTACACCTTC. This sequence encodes CASSAPPPGYYGYTF.

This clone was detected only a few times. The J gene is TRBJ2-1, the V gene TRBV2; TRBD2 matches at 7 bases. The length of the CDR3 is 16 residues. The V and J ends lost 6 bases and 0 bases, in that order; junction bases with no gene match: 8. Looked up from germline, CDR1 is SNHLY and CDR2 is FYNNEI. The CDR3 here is CASSVLAASSYNEQFF. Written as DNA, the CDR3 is TGTGCCAGCAGCGTTCTAGCGGCTAGCTCCTACAATGAGCAGTTCTTC.

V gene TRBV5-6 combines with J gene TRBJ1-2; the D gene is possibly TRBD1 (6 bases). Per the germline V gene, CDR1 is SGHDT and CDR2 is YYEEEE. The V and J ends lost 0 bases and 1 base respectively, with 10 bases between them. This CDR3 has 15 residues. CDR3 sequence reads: CASSLVAGVNYGYTF. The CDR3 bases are TGTGCCAGCAGCTTGGTGGCAGGGGTTAACTATGGCTACACCTTC.

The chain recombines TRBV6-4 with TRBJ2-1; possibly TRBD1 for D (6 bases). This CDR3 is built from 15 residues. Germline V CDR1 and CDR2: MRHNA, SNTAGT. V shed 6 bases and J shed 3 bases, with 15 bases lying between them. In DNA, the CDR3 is TGTGCCAGCAGCCCGGACAGCACCTTCTACAATGAGCAGTTCTTC. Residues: CASSPDSTFYNEQFF.